This TCR beta chain was found in a study of T cells in Graves' hyperthyroidism and ophthalmopathy. Based on clinical symptoms, serum thyroxine and TRAb, thyroid ultrasound and orbital computed tomography, diagnoses were reached. This clonotype has a handful of counts. Its antigen remains unidentified. RNA transcripts provided the source from which TCR beta CDR3 regions were amplified. The HTBI set primed first-round TCR CDR3 RT-PCR. A single record per CDR3 protein comes from TCRdb applying MiXCR to the multiplex PCR reads. The repertoire holds hundreds of thousands of distinct CDR3 sequences, with about a sixth as singletons. The ends lost 1 base at V and 5 bases at J; junction bases unmatched: 12. The CDR3 is made up of 17 amino acids. CDR1 LGHNT and CDR2 FRNRAP come from the germline V gene. Study-level findings and limits: Most expanded thyroid clonotypes above 0.001 recurred in blood.

Material: blood. The chain combines TRBV12-5 with TRBJ2-5; 8 bases line up with TRBD2. This receptor was identified in a woman in her late teens or twenties with Graves' ophthalmopathy. The CDR3 loop reads CASGLGVLAGGGETQYF. In nucleotides, the CDR3 is TGTGCTAGTGGTTTGGGAGTCCTTGCGGGGGGCGGGGAGACCCAGTACTTC.